The next 32 T cell receptor beta chains were all read from a single sample in a study of blood T cell repertoires in COVID-19. Measured with immunoSEQ multiplex PCR; TCRdb has only the in-frame clones, and not every one. The data contain hundreds of thousands of clones, almost 85% of them singletons. The sample comprised peripheral blood. These receptor sequences come from a man aged 45 to 65 with active or convalescent COVID-19.

In the case of this clone: This is likely an artifact of a read error, given a far larger clone one base away. This chain uses TRBV7-2 with TRBJ1-5; D is ambiguous. This CDR3 is 13 amino acids long. The V gene lost 4 bases and the J gene lost 0 bases, with 4 bases spanning the gap. Germline-derived CDR1 and CDR2 are SGHTA and FQGNSA. CDR3 nucleotide sequence: TGTGCCAGCAGCTCAAATAGCAATCAGCCCCAGCATTTT. It encodes CASSSNSNQPQHF.

V gene TRBV9 combines with J gene TRBJ2-1, with D tentatively TRBD2 (5 bases). There are 14 residues in the CDR3. The V end was cut by 3 bases, the J end by 6 bases, with 13 bases between. Germline V gives CDR1 SGDLS, CDR2 YYNGEE. The CDR3 DNA is TGTGCCAGCAGCGCCGCCGCTAGCCCCAATGAGCAGTTCTTC. Translated, it gives CASSAAASPNEQFF.

This clone was picked up one time. CDR3 in amino acids: CASSPGRRGPNSETQYF. CDR3 DNA: TGTGCCAGCAGTCCGGGGAGGAGGGGGCCCAACTCAGAGACCCAGTACTTC. This rearrangement joins TRBV28 to TRBJ2-5, with D possibly matching TRBD1 (7 bases). Germline lookup yields CDR1 MDHEN and CDR2 SYDVKM. Deletions cut 5 bases from V and 4 bases from J, with 23 bases between. This CDR3 region has 17 residues.

J is TRBJ2-1 and V is TRBV19, with 8 bases aligning to TRBD2. The CDR3 covers 15 residues. V lost 4 bases and J lost 8; bases outside the gene matches: 10. CDR1 and CDR2 from the germline V gene are LNHDA and SQIVND (reference sequence). CDR3 DNA sequence: TGTGCCAGTAGTAGGGGCGGGAGGCCAGGGGATGAGCAGTTCTTC. This encodes CASSRGGRPGDEQFF.

The rearrangement joins TRBV15 to TRBJ2-3; D may be TRBD1 (6 bases). V lost 3 bases and J 2 bases, leaving 15 bases between the germline ends. Germline V lookup: CDR1 LNHNV, CDR2 YYDKDF (reference sequence). This CDR3 spans 16 amino acids. The CDR3 here is CATSRGPGVVTDTQYF. Written as DNA, the CDR3 is TGTGCCACCAGCAGGGGTCCAGGGGTAGTCACAGATACGCAGTATTTT.

The chain couples TRBV4-2 to TRBJ1-3, with a tentative D call TRBD1 (6 bases). Trimming stripped 0 bases from V and 2 bases from J, with 11 bases between. CDR3 length equals 16 residues. Germline V gives CDR1 LGHNA, CDR2 YNFKEQ. The CDR3 region is CASSQESWTAGNTIYF. The CDR3 DNA reads TGTGCCAGCAGCCAAGAGTCTTGGACAGCTGGAAACACCATATATTTT.

This clone was recorded a few times. The chain carries TRBV9 and TRBJ2-1; D may be TRBD2 (5 bases). From germline, CDR1 is SGDLS and CDR2 YYNGEE. The CDR3 loop spans 15 amino acids. V dropped 0 bases and J dropped 6 bases, with 13 bases sitting between them. CDR3 sequence (DNA): TGTGCCAGCAGCGTAGATATCCGGGATACCAATGAGCAGTTCTTC. Protein: CASSVDIRDTNEQFF. The full variable domain, with the rest looked up from reference TRBV9 and TRBJ2-1, is DSGVTQTPKHLITATGQRVTLRCSPRSGDLSVYWYQQSLDQGLQFLIQYYNGEERAKGNILERFSAQQFPDLHSELNLSSLELGDSALYFCASSVDIRDTNEQFFGPGTRLTVL.

The CDR3 sequence: CAWNTGGVTYEQYF. The CDR3 DNA sequence: TGTGCCTGGAACACAGGGGGCGTAACCTACGAGCAGTACTTC. The chain uses TRBV30 and TRBJ2-7; 9 nucleotides agree with TRBD1. Germline loops: CDR1 GTSNPN, CDR2 SVGIG (reference sequence). Germline trimming cut 4 bases from V and 2 bases from J; bases unmatched to any gene: 6. This CDR3 comprises 14 residues. The full variable domain, with the rest looked up from reference TRBV30 and TRBJ2-7, is SQTIHQWPATLVQPVGSPLSLECTVEGTSNPNLYWYRQAAGRGLQLLFYSVGIGQISSEVPQNLSASRPQDRQFILSSKKLLLSDSGFYLCAWNTGGVTYEQYFGPGTRLTVT.

The chain recombines TRBV12-5 with TRBJ2-5, with TRBD1 matching 7 bases. J gave up 3 bases and V 5 bases, and 3 bases lay outside the gene matches. The CDR3 covers 13 residues. Germline lookup yields CDR1 LGHNT and CDR2 FRNRAP. Here the CDR3 reads CASGNDREETQYF. The CDR3 region has the DNA TGTGCTAGTGGTAACGACAGGGAAGAGACCCAGTACTTC.

The chain couples TRBV13 to TRBJ2-2, with 12 bases aligning to TRBD2. CDR1 is PRHDT and CDR2 is FYEKMQ in the germline V gene (reference sequence). CDR3 length: 17 amino acids. The V and J ends lost 4 bases and 3 bases, in that order; junction bases with no gene match: 6. The DNA of the CDR3 is TGTGCCAGCAGCTCCCGCCGACTAGCGGGAGACACCGGGGAGCTGTTTTTT. Its translation is CASSSRRLAGDTGELFF.

V is TRBV28 and J is TRBJ1-5; possibly TRBD1 for D (6 bases). The germline V gene has CDR1 MDHEN and CDR2 SYDVKM. There are 16 residues in the CDR3. Trimming took 5 bases from V and 4 from J, leaving 18 bases between them. The CDR3 DNA sequence: TGTGCCAGCAGTCCCAGGGCAGGGGCACCGAATCAGCCCCAGCATTTT. Translating it yields CASSPRAGAPNQPQHF.

CDR3 coding DNA: TGTGCCTGGAGTGTACGCGATGAGCAGTTCTTC. Its protein is CAWSVRDEQFF. The chain couples TRBV30 to TRBJ2-1; D is unresolved. The CDR3 loop spans 11 amino acids. Germline CDR1 GTSNPN, CDR2 SVGIG (reference sequence). Trimming removed 0 bases at V and 8 bases at J, with 5 bases between.

The chain uses TRBV10-3 and TRBJ2-3, with 9 bases matching TRBD2. The V gene end was trimmed by 2 bases and the J gene end by 5 bases; junction bases not matched to a gene: 8. In germline, CDR1 is ENHRY, CDR2 SYGVKD. CDR3 length: 16 residues. This CDR3 is CAISEIWAGGRDTQYF. CDR3 in DNA: TGTGCCATCAGTGAGATATGGGCGGGAGGGAGAGATACGCAGTATTTT.

This rearrangement joins TRBV27 to TRBJ1-5; no definite D call. The germline gives CDR1 MNHEY, CDR2 SMNVEV (reference sequence). The CDR3 spans 17 residues. V lost 5 bases, J lost 3 bases, and 20 bases lay in between. DNA of the CDR3: TGTGCCAGCAGTCCGAGACTGAATTCGGGGATCAATCAGCCCCAGCATTTT. This sequence encodes CASSPRLNSGINQPQHF.

This chain joins TRBV10-3 and TRBJ2-1; weak D call: TRBD2 (6 bases). The germline CDR1 and CDR2 sequences are ENHRY and SYGVKD. The CDR3 has 14 amino acids. Trimming cost V 10 bases and J 4 bases, with 17 bases left between them. The CDR3 DNA follows: TGTGCCACATCCCGGGAGCCCTTTTACAATGAGCAGTTCTTC. This translates into CATSREPFYNEQFF.

The chain uses TRBV7-8 and TRBJ2-2, with D perhaps TRBD1 (6 bases). With 1 base removed from V and 5 bases from J, the gap between germline ends came to 11 bases. Per the germline V gene, CDR1 is SGHVS and CDR2 is FQNEAQ. The CDR3 has 15 residues. CDR3 in DNA: TGTGCCAGCAGCTTAGTCAGGGGCGCAACCGGGGAGCTGTTTTTT. Its translation: CASSLVRGATGELFF. The full variable domain, completed using reference TRBV7-8 and TRBJ2-2, is GAGVSQSPRYKVAKRGQDVALRCDPISGHVSLFWYQQALGQGPEFLTYFQNEAQLDKSGLPSDRFFAERPEGSVSTLKIQRTQQEDSAVYLCASSLVRGATGELFFGEGSRLTVL.

This clone has just one count. The chain carries TRBV7-8 and TRBJ2-7, with 8 positions matching TRBD1. CDR3 length: 15 residues. Germline CDR1 and CDR2: SGHVS and FQNEAQ. V lost 4 bases to trimming and J lost 12 bases; unmatched junction nucleotides: 17. Here the CDR3 reads CASSSTGTGLIGGYF. CDR3 nucleotides: TGTGCCAGCAGCTCCACCGGGACAGGCCTTATTGGCGGGTACTTC.

The chain carries TRBV11-2 and TRBJ1-1; TRBD1 is a possible D gene (5 bases). Germline values: CDR1 SGHAT, CDR2 FQNNGV. Trimming left V 5 bases short and J 3 bases short, with 28 bases between. The length of the CDR3 is 19 residues. The CDR3 region has the DNA TGTGCCAGCAGCCCAACGCCTCGGACCGGGGCCGGAGGGGACACTGAAGCTTTCTTT. It translates to CASSPTPRTGAGGDTEAFF.

This rearrangement joins TRBV9 to TRBJ2-4; maybe TRBD1 (5 bases). Germline values: CDR1 SGDLS, CDR2 YYNGEE. The V end lost 3 bases, the J end lost 9 bases, and 10 bases lay between the germline ends. The CDR3 is 12 residues long. The CDR3 DNA sequence: TGTGCCAGCAGCGCGGATACAGGCATTCAGTACTTC. Its protein is CASSADTGIQYF.

The chain carries TRBV4-1 and TRBJ1-2; D remains ambiguous. The CDR3 sequence is 15 residues long. Germline-derived CDR1 and CDR2 are MGHRA and YSYEKL. Trimming left V 2 bases short and J 8 bases short, with 18 bases between. The CDR3 sequence is CASSQPTRQARGYTF. The CDR3 coding sequence is TGCGCCAGCAGCCAACCAACCCGCCAGGCTCGGGGCTACACCTTC.

V and J are TRBV7-8 and TRBJ2-1; 13 nucleotides match TRBD2. V lost 5 bases, J lost 6 bases, and 7 bases stayed unmatched. Germline loops: CDR1 SGHVS, CDR2 FQNEAQ. CDR3 length: 16 amino acids. In nucleotides, the CDR3 is TGTGCCAGCAGCCCGAAACTAGCGGGAGGGATCAATGAGCAGTTCTTC. The encoded protein is CASSPKLAGGINEQFF. The whole variable domain, remainder taken from reference TRBV7-8 and TRBJ2-1, is GAGVSQSPRYKVAKRGQDVALRCDPISGHVSLFWYQQALGQGPEFLTYFQNEAQLDKSGLPSDRFFAERPEGSVSTLKIQRTQQEDSAVYLCASSPKLAGGINEQFFGPGTRLTVL.

The CDR3 sequence: CARIQTAQDPLNTEAFF. As DNA, the CDR3 is TGTGCCAGGATCCAGACAGCCCAAGACCCTTTGAACACTGAAGCTTTCTTT. The rearrangement joins TRBV21-1 to TRBJ1-1; the tabulated D call, TRBD1, remains unverified against the DNA. TRBV21-1 has pseudogene status. The CDR3 runs 17 residues.

V gene TRBV29-1 combines with J gene TRBJ2-7, with a weak D call TRBD1 (5 bases). The V end was cut by 2 bases, the J end by 6 bases, with 11 bases between. Germline loops: CDR1 SQVTM, CDR2 ANQGSEA. This CDR3 is 12 amino acids long. The DNA of the CDR3 is TGCAGCGTTGAAACAGGCCGACTCGAGCAGTACTTC. It yields the protein CSVETGRLEQYF.

The chain is built from TRBV5-8 and TRBJ1-1, with D tentatively TRBD1 (5 bases). Germline values: CDR1 SGHTS, CDR2 YDEGEE. This CDR3 region has 14 residues. Trimming took off 0 bases at V and 1 base at J, with 7 bases between the two ends. The CDR3 region has the DNA TGTGCCAGCAGCTTGGACAGGACGAACACTGAAGCTTTCTTT. Translating it yields CASSLDRTNTEAFF.

The chain couples TRBV5-1 to TRBJ2-2; D remains ambiguous. Looked up from germline, CDR1 is SGHRS and CDR2 is YFSETQ. The CDR3 contains 14 residues. Trimming removed 1 base at V and 7 bases at J, with 11 bases between. CDR3 bases: TGCGCCAGCAGCTTGTCTCAGGCATACGGGGAGCTGTTTTTT. Amino acids: CASSLSQAYGELFF.

This rearrangement joins TRBV5-5 to TRBJ2-7; 9 nucleotides line up with TRBD1. The CDR3 consists of 15 residues. V shed 0 bases and J 6 bases; nucleotides not matched to a gene: 7. In germline, CDR1 is SGHKS, CDR2 YYEKEE (reference sequence). The CDR3: CASSLGLGQGSEQYF. The CDR3, as DNA: TGTGCCAGCAGCTTGGGTCTGGGACAGGGAAGCGAGCAGTACTTC.

The gene calls are TRBV6-6 and TRBJ1-5, with D perhaps matching TRBD1 (6 bases). This CDR3 is 13 amino acids long. V shed 2 bases and J shed 8 bases, with 10 bases lying between them. Germline CDR1 MNHNY, CDR2 SVGAGI (reference sequence). The CDR3 loop is CASSYGGSEPQHF. The CDR3 coding sequence is TGTGCCAGCAGTTACGGGGGCTCTGAGCCCCAGCATTTT.

The V and J genes are TRBV7-9 and TRBJ2-1; TRBD2 matches at 9 bases. The CDR3 contains 15 residues. The germline V gene encodes CDR1 SEHNR and CDR2 FQNEAQ (reference sequence). The V segment lost 6 bases and the J segment 2 bases; nucleotides outside the gene matches: 5. DNA for the CDR3: TGTGCCAGCAGTCGAGCTAGCGGGACCTACAATGAGCAGTTCTTC. The encoded protein is CASSRASGTYNEQFF.

This chain joins TRBV7-6 and TRBJ2-1, with a weak D call TRBD1 (7 bases). Germline CDR1 is SGHVS and CDR2 is FNYEAQ. Between the trimmed V and J ends, which lost 5 bases and 7 bases, there was a span of 15 bases. This CDR3 contains 14 residues. The CDR3 is CASSPGGLINEQFF. The CDR3 nucleotides are TGTGCCAGCAGCCCAGGGGGACTCATAAATGAGCAGTTCTTC.

V and J are TRBV9 and TRBJ1-6; D may be TRBD1 (5 bases). The germline gives CDR1 SGDLS, CDR2 YYNGEE. This CDR3 region has 16 residues. Deletions cut 0 bases from V and 8 bases from J, with 15 bases between. The CDR3 region has the DNA TGTGCCAGCAGCGTAGGAATTGGGGCCGCGGATTCACCCCTCCACTTT. Translation: CASSVGIGAADSPLHF.

V is TRBV11-2 and J is TRBJ2-7; TRBD2 aligns across 8 bases. The junction had 3 bases not matched to a gene; V was cut back by 1 base and J by 4 bases. The CDR3 runs 14 residues. The V gene's germline CDR1 is SGHAT and CDR2 FQNNGV. This CDR3 reads CASSLVSGNYEQYF. The DNA for the CDR3 is TGTGCCAGCAGCTTAGTTAGCGGGAATTACGAGCAGTACTTC.

This rearrangement joins TRBV3-1 (or the pseudogene TRBV3-2) to TRBJ1-1; 7 bases are a match to TRBD1. J lost 7 bases, V lost 1 base, and 3 bases had no gene match. The CDR3 has 13 residues. CDR1 and CDR2 from the germline V gene are LGHDT and YNNKEL (reference sequence). CDR3 sequence reads: CASSQVRDSEAFF. The CDR3 DNA follows: TGTGCCAGCAGCCAAGTCCGGGACAGTGAAGCTTTCTTT.